Described below is a single T cell receptor (beta chain) sequence and its context. As yet, its antigen is unknown. This sample was taken from a study of T cells after yellow fever vaccination. Study outcomes and limitations: Weaker overall, the secondary response nonetheless peaked faster (day 5 versus 15). A minor fraction of clonotypes spanned both CD4 and CD8 compartments.

TCRdb reanalysed the 5' RACE reads using MiXCR and keeps one entry per CDR3 protein. The table includes under 700,000 distinct CDR3 sequences, 17% detected once. CDR3 size: 13 residues. Losses at the gene ends were 10 bases for V and 3 bases for J; bases not matched to a gene: 8. Germline values: CDR1 MNHEY, CDR2 SVGEGT. The sample was PBMCs, taken about 5 days after the first yellow fever vaccination. The chain combines TRBV6-2 or TRBV6-3 with TRBJ1-1; 7 bases map to TRBD1. The TCR comes from a man between 18 and 35 years old who received the YFV17D yellow fever vaccine. The CDR3 coding sequence is TGTGCCACCACCGACAGGGAGTACACTGAAGCTTTCTTT. Translated: CATTDREYTEAFF.